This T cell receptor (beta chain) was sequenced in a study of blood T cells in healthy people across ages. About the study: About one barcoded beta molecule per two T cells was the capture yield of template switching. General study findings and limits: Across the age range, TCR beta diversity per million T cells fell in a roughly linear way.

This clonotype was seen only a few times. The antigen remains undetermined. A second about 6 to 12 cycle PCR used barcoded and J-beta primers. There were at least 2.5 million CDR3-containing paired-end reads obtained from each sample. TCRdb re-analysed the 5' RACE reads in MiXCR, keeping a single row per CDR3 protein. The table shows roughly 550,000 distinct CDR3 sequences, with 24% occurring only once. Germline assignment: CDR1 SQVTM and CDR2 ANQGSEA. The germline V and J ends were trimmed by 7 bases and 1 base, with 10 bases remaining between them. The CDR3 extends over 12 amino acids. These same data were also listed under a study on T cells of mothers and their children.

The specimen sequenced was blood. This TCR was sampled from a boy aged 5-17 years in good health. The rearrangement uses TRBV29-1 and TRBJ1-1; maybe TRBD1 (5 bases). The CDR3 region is CSASGRNTEAFF. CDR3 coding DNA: TGCAGCGCCTCAGGGAGGAACACTGAAGCTTTCTTT.